This T cell receptor (beta chain) came from a study of T cells after yellow fever vaccination. Using its own MiXCR run on the 5' RACE reads, TCRdb lists one record per CDR3 protein. The table includes about 340,000 distinct CDR3 sequences, 7.5% to 9% detected once. At least ten counts were recorded for this clonotype. The CDR3 has 15 amino acids. The germline gives CDR1 MNHEY, CDR2 SVGEGT. V lost 6 bases and J lost 1; bases outside the gene matches: 7. The specimen was PBMCs, collected on the day of the first yellow fever vaccination. The chain links TRBV6-2 or TRBV6-3 to TRBJ2-7; 9 nucleotides align to TRBD1. The TCR originated in a man between 18 and 35 years old who received the YFV17D yellow fever vaccine. CDR3 loop: CASSPGTGTSYEQYF. The DNA of the CDR3 is TGTGCCAGCAGCCCCGGGACAGGGACTTCCTACGAGCAGTACTTC.